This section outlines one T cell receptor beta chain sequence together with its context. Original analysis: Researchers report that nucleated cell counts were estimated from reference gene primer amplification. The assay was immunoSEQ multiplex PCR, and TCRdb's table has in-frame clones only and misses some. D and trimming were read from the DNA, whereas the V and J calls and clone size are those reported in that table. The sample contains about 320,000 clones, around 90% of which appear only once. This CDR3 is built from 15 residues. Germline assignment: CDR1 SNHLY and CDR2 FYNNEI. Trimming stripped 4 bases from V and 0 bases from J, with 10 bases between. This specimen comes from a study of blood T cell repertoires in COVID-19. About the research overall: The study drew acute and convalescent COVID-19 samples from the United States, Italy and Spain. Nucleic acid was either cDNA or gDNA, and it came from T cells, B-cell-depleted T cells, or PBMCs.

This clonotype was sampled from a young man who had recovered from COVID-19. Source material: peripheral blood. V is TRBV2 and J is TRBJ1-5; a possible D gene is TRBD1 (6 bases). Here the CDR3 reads CASSGGQISNQPQHF. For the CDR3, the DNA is TGTGCCAGCAGTGGGGGACAAATTAGCAATCAGCCCCAGCATTTT.